The 5 T cell receptor beta chains presented below share a single source sample, sequenced in a study of beta chain features in type 1 diabetes. Study results and limitations: TCRB CDR3s from Type 1 diabetes patients were moderately but significantly shorter in all four CD4+ subsets.

Expressed TCRB transcripts got sequenced, as all isolated RNA was reverse transcribed. Sequencing used immunoSEQ multiplex PCR; TCRdb keeps in-frame clones, though not all of them. Altogether more than 550,000 clones are present, about an eighth being singletons, with the ten largest covering roughly 0.04%. Their recognized antigens are unknown. Sequencing used naive CD4+ T cells from blood. Every receptor here comes from a man younger than 35 with type 1 diabetes.

The rearrangement joins TRBV30 to TRBJ2-3; 9 nucleotides line up with TRBD1. Germline V gene sequence: CDR1 GTSNPN, CDR2 SVGIG (reference sequence). V was pared by 8 bases and J by 4 bases, with 7 bases of the junction left unmatched. The CDR3 length is 13 residues. Here the CDR3 DNA reads TGTGCCGCCGACAGGGGGTCTGCAGATACGCAGTATTTT. Translation: CAADRGSADTQYF.

In this sample, this clone turned up a few times. The CDR3 coding sequence is TGTGCCAGCAGCTTGGAGGCAGCTGGGCCTTACGAGCAGTACTTC. Its protein product is CASSLEAAGPYEQYF. The chain has TRBV5-4 and TRBJ2-7; D unresolved. This CDR3 is 15 amino acids long. Germline V CDR1 and CDR2: SGHNT, YYREEE (reference sequence). Trimming removed 0 bases at V and 4 bases at J, with 14 bases between.

V and J are TRBV6-5 and TRBJ1-2, with D maybe TRBD1 (6 bases). This CDR3 contains 13 residues. From germline, CDR1 is MNHEY and CDR2 SVGAGI. Trimming left V 6 bases short and J 4 bases short, with 12 bases between. CDR3 sequence: CASRTDSSYGYTF. The CDR3 DNA sequence: TGTGCCAGCAGAACGGACAGTAGCTATGGCTACACCTTC.

The J gene is TRBJ1-3, the V gene TRBV19; D is ambiguous. Trimming left V 5 bases short and J 0 bases short, with 8 bases between. Per germline, CDR1 LNHDA and CDR2 SQIVND (reference sequence). This CDR3 comprises 14 residues. The CDR3 bases are TGTGCCAGTAGTCCCAGGTTCTCTGGAAACACCATATATTTT. Amino acid sequence: CASSPRFSGNTIYF.

V and J are TRBV21-1 and TRBJ2-7. TRBV21-1 is a pseudogene. The CDR3 runs to 15 residues. In DNA, the CDR3 is TGTGCCAGCAGCAAAGAAGGGGACCCCGGTTACGAGCAGTACTTC. It encodes CASSKEGDPGYEQYF.